A selection of T cell receptor beta chains follows, all from one sample in a study of shared clonotypes between healthy human individuals. Clones were read by immunoSEQ multiplex PCR, and TCRdb kept only the in-frame ones, dropping some. The data contain some 1.5 million clones, 98% of them singletons. Material for sequencing was naive CD4+ T cells sorted from blood. The receptors here all came from a man aged 25 to 45 in good health. Both conserved end residues are part of each CDR3. The D gene is left open where the match is weak. The size of a clone is reported for some rows only, either as once, few or many, or as a class for expanded clones.

size	D	V	J	CDR3	DNA
-	-	TRBV6-1	TRBJ2-1	CASMLRQEKFEQFF	TGTGCCAGCATGTTGAGACAGGAGAAGTTTGAGCAGTTCTTC
-	TRBD1	TRBV27	TRBJ2-3	CASSFFLRDRWSTDTQYF	TGTGCCAGCAGTTTTTTCCTCCGGGACAGATGGAGCACAGATACGCAGTATTTT
-	TRBD1	TRBV14	TRBJ2-7	CASSPGQAYEQYF	TGTGCCAGCAGCCCCGGACAGGCCTACGAGCAGTACTTC
once	TRBD2	TRBV7-9	TRBJ2-1	CASSWREGKNEQFF	TGTGCCAGCAGCTGGCGGGAGGGCAAGAATGAGCAGTTCTTC
-	-	TRBV7-2	TRBJ1-5	CASSSGSNQPQHF	TGTGCCAGCAGCTCGGGTAGCAATCAGCCCCAGCATTTT
-	-	TRBV29-1	TRBJ2-3	CSVKAATDTQYF	TGCAGCGTTAAAGCAGCGACAGATACGCAGTATTTT
-	-	TRBV20-1	TRBJ2-1	CSAKRSNEQFF	TGCAGTGCCAAGCGATCCAATGAGCAGTTCTTC
-	TRBD1	TRBV5-1	TRBJ2-3	CASSGTGVTDTQYF	TGCGCCAGCAGCGGGACAGGAGTGACAGATACGCAGTATTTT
-	-	TRBV9	TRBJ2-3	CASSVGSSASTDTQYF	TGTGCCAGCAGCGTCGGATCTAGCGCTAGCACAGATACGCAGTATTTT
-	TRBD2	TRBV29-1	TRBJ2-7	CSVLAGFSYEQYF	TGCAGCGTGTTAGCGGGATTCTCCTACGAGCAGTACTTC
-	-	TRBV11-1	TRBJ2-2	CASSVGTGELFF	TGTGCCAGCAGTGTGGGGACCGGGGAGCTGTTTTTT
-	TRBD2	TRBV14	TRBJ2-7	CASSQVGGSLMYEQYF	TGTGCCAGCAGCCAAGTTGGCGGGAGTCTTATGTACGAGCAGTACTTC
-	-	TRBV13	TRBJ2-7	CASSPRQRAYEQYF	TGTGCCAGCAGCCCCCGACAAAGGGCCTACGAGCAGTACTTC
-	-	TRBV6-5	TRBJ1-1	CASSYSRGLGNTEAFF	TGTGCCAGCAGTTACTCTCGGGGGTTGGGGAACACTGAAGCTTTCTTT
-	-	TRBV28	TRBJ1-1	CASSHQQRHTEAFF	TGTGCCAGCAGCCACCAACAACGACACACTGAAGCTTTCTTT
once	-	TRBV27	TRBJ2-7	CASSFGIRGRVEQYF	TGTGCCAGCAGTTTTGGTATAAGGGGCCGGGTCGAGCAGTACTTC
-	-	TRBV10-2	TRBJ2-1	CASSVIPVGATLLDEQFF	TGCGCCAGCAGTGTGATTCCTGTAGGGGCGACCCTTTTGGATGAGCAGTTCTTC
-	-	TRBV19	TRBJ1-2	CASWTVEHNYGYTF	TGTGCCAGTTGGACAGTTGAGCATAACTATGGCTACACCTTC
-	-	TRBV28	TRBJ2-7	CASRNSGANEQYF	TGTGCCAGCAGAAACTCGGGGGCAAACGAGCAGTACTTC
-	-	TRBV11-3	TRBJ2-2	CASSVSSPKTGELFF	TGTGCCAGCAGCGTAAGTTCTCCAAAGACCGGGGAGCTGTTTTTT
-	TRBD1	TRBV4-1	TRBJ2-3	CASSQELTGEGTDTQYF	TGCGCCAGCAGCCAAGAATTGACAGGGGAGGGCACAGATACGCAGTATTTT
once	-	TRBV5-4	TRBJ1-2	CASTPDPGGYGYTF	TGTGCCAGCACTCCCGATCCCGGGGGCTATGGCTACACCTTC
-	-	TRBV28	TRBJ1-1	CASSLLGHPNTEAFF	TGTGCCAGCAGTTTGTTAGGCCATCCGAACACTGAAGCTTTCTTT
-	-	TRBV2	TRBJ1-1	CASRAGENTEAFF	TGTGCCAGCAGGGCCGGGGAGAACACTGAAGCTTTCTTT
-	TRBD1	TRBV5-8	TRBJ1-2	CASSLSPGQDGYTF	TGTGCCAGCAGCTTGAGCCCGGGACAGGATGGCTACACCTTC
-	-	TRBV9	TRBJ1-2	CASSPRGSPYGYTF	TGTGCCAGCAGCCCCCGTGGCAGCCCATATGGCTACACCTTC
-	-	TRBV5-4	TRBJ2-7	CASSFPGLQTYEQYF	TGTGCCAGCAGCTTCCCGGGACTGCAAACCTACGAGCAGTACTTC
once	-	TRBV6-6	TRBJ2-1	CASSYYSSLTGNEQFF	TGTGCCAGCAGTTACTACTCGTCCCTTACTGGCAATGAGCAGTTCTTC
-	-	TRBV10-3	TRBJ2-1	CATSGWVTENNEQFF	TGTGCCACCAGCGGTTGGGTGACGGAAAACAATGAGCAGTTCTTC
-	TRBD2	TRBV10-3	TRBJ2-7	CAISDLLRLAGGVEQYF	TGTGCCATCAGTGACCTATTAAGACTAGCGGGAGGAGTCGAGCAGTACTTC
-	-	TRBV28	TRBJ2-7	CASSLSSPGYEQYF	TGTGCCAGCAGTTTAAGCTCTCCAGGGTACGAGCAGTACTTC
once	-	TRBV5-1	TRBJ2-2	CASSRDQGELFF	TGCGCCAGCAGCCGGGACCAAGGGGAGCTGTTTTTT
-	TRBD2	TRBV5-1	TRBJ2-7	CASSLGASGNYEQYF	TGCGCCAGCAGCTTGGGGGCTAGCGGAAACTACGAGCAGTACTTC
-	TRBD2	TRBV9	TRBJ2-7	CASSVAKTGTSVYEQYF	TGTGCCAGCAGCGTAGCTAAAACCGGGACTAGTGTCTACGAGCAGTACTTC